Listed here are 9 T cell receptor beta chains from one sample, sequenced in a study of blood T cell repertoires in COVID-19. The data were produced by immunoSEQ multiplex PCR, yet TCRdb's version contains in-frame clones alone and is incomplete. This repertoire shows 250,000 to 300,000 clones, approximately 85% found once; its top ten account for 8% to 13%. The specimen sequenced was peripheral blood. Receptors were obtained from a woman between 65 and 79 years old with acute or convalescent COVID-19.

The chain employs TRBV6-6 and TRBJ1-2; 8 bases match TRBD1. CDR3 length equals 14 residues. Trimming cost V 7 bases and J 2 bases; bases outside gene matches: 6. CDR1 is MNHNY, CDR2 SVGAGI, per germline (reference sequence). The CDR3 DNA follows: TGTGCCAGCACTCGGACAGGGAAGAACTATGGCTACACCTTC. Translation: CASTRTGKNYGYTF.

In DNA, the CDR3 is TGTGCCATCAGCTCCCCGGACAAATCTGGAAACACCATATATTTT. The encoded protein is CAISSPDKSGNTIYF. The rearrangement uses TRBV10-3 and TRBJ1-3; D perhaps matches TRBD1 (5 bases). V gave up 6 bases and J gave up 1 base, with 13 bases separating them. CDR1 is ENHRY, CDR2 SYGVKD, per germline. The CDR3 runs 15 residues.

This rearrangement joins TRBV4-1 to TRBJ2-1; D is possibly TRBD2 (6 bases). Trimming removed 6 bases at V and 7 bases at J, with 19 bases between. CDR3 size: 15 residues. Looked up from germline, CDR1 is MGHRA and CDR2 is YSYEKL. CDR3 sequence reads: CASSPPGLVVNEQFF. Here the CDR3 DNA reads TGCGCCAGCAGTCCTCCGGGACTGGTGGTGAATGAGCAGTTCTTC.

J is TRBJ2-7 and V is TRBV30; 8 bases are a match to TRBD1. The junction had 13 bases not matched to a gene; V was cut back by 7 bases and J by 5 bases. Germline V gene sequence: CDR1 GTSNPN, CDR2 SVGIG (reference sequence). The CDR3 contains 14 residues. The CDR3 DNA reads as TGTGCCTACGCATTGTCAGGGGGCTACAACGAGCAGTACTTC. Amino acid sequence: CAYALSGGYNEQYF.

This sequence joins TRBV9 and TRBJ2-1; D unresolved. V shed 7 bases and J shed 5 bases, with 10 bases lying between them. Germline lookup yields CDR1 SGDLS and CDR2 YYNGEE. There are 12 residues in the CDR3. This CDR3 is CASSGLHNEQFF. The DNA for the CDR3 is TGTGCCAGCTCTGGTCTACACAATGAGCAGTTCTTC.

This chain joins TRBV7-9 and TRBJ1-2; D unresolved. The germline gives CDR1 SEHNR, CDR2 FQNEAQ (reference sequence). Trimming removed 2 bases from V and 7 bases from J, with 8 bases in between. This CDR3 is built from 12 residues. The CDR3 loop is CASSLIVAGYTF. In DNA, the CDR3 is TGTGCCAGCAGCTTAATCGTGGCTGGCTACACCTTC.

The J gene is TRBJ2-3, the V gene TRBV3-1 (or the pseudogene TRBV3-2), with 7 bases identical to TRBD2. The CDR3 has 14 residues. The germline V gene encodes CDR1 LGHDT and CDR2 YNNKEL (reference sequence). The trim removed 4 bases at V and 6 bases at J, leaving 7 bases unmatched. CDR3 in amino acids: CASSPSGGRDTQYF. The CDR3 DNA reads as TGTGCCAGCAGCCCTTCCGGGGGGAGGGATACGCAGTATTTT.

The chain employs TRBV18 and TRBJ2-7; TRBD1 agrees at 11 bases. The length of the CDR3 is 17 residues. Germline CDR1 reads KGHSH; CDR2 reads LQKENI. The V segment lost 3 bases and the J segment 1 base; nucleotides outside the gene matches: 8. The CDR3 DNA is TGTGCCAGCTCACCTCCGGGACAGGGGGTAGGGTCCTACGAGCAGTACTTC. Amino acid sequence: CASSPPGQGVGSYEQYF.

This clone was observed once. V gene TRBV5-5 combines with J gene TRBJ2-2; D may be TRBD1 (6 bases). The ends were cut back, 7 bases at V and 7 bases at J, with 17 bases in the middle. This CDR3 has 14 amino acids. Germline CDR1 SGHKS, CDR2 YYEKEE (reference sequence). The CDR3 here is CASCIQGANGELFF. The CDR3, as DNA: TGTGCCAGCTGTATACAGGGCGCGAACGGGGAGCTGTTTTTT.